These 26 T cell receptor beta chains originate from one sample sequenced in a study of graft-versus-host responses after intestinal transplantation. TCRdb's copy holds only in-frame clones and misses some; the assay was immunoSEQ multiplex PCR. In the table there are roughly 13,000 clones, around 30% of which are singletons. The authors plated about 200,000 CFSE-labeled responder cells with about 200,000 irradiated, violet-dye-labeled stimulator cells. Sequencing was performed on alloreactive CD8+ T cells from a mixed lymphocyte reaction culture, taken before intestinal transplant. Subset meaning: CFSE-low proliferating T cells sorted from roughly six-day pre-transplant mixed lymphocyte reaction (GvH or HvG direction). These receptors were collected from a human patient who received an intestinal transplant.

This clone was counted only a few times. The V gene is TRBV29-1, the J gene TRBJ1-1; D unclear. This CDR3 has 15 amino acids. V lost 3 bases and J lost 7, with 21 bases in between. Per germline, CDR1 SQVTM and CDR2 ANQGSEA. This CDR3 reads CSVDWFTLPFVEAFF. For the CDR3, the DNA is TGCAGCGTTGATTGGTTTACCCTGCCTTTCGTTGAAGCTTTCTTT. Supplemented by reference TRBV29-1 and TRBJ1-1, the full variable domain reads SAVISQKPSRDICQRGTSLTIQCQVDSQVTMMFWYRQQPGQSLTLIATANQGSEATYESGFVIDKFPISRPNLTFSTLTVSNMSPEDSSIYLCSVDWFTLPFVEAFFGQGTRLTVV.

The rearrangement joins TRBV9 to TRBJ2-7; TRBD2 might be the D (7 bases). The CDR3 length is 15 residues. The V end was cut by 1 base, the J end by 2 bases, with 13 bases between. The germline CDR1 and CDR2 sequences are SGDLS and YYNGEE. The CDR3 DNA reads as TGTGCCAGCAGCGTAAACGGGGGGCGAGCCTACGAGCAGTACTTC. It codes for CASSVNGGRAYEQYF.

The chain joins TRBV19 to TRBJ2-1; D possibly corresponds to TRBD1 (7 bases). With 7 bases removed from V and 6 bases from J, the gap between germline ends came to 16 bases. In germline, CDR1 is LNHDA, CDR2 SQIVND (reference sequence). The length of the CDR3 is 14 residues. The CDR3 loop is CASTPGGSLNEQFF. CDR3 DNA: TGTGCCAGTACCCCAGGGGGGAGCCTCAATGAGCAGTTCTTC.

V is TRBV30 and J is TRBJ1-2, with 8 bases fitting TRBD1. Germline values: CDR1 GTSNPN, CDR2 SVGIG (reference sequence). V lost 0 bases and J lost 8; bases outside the gene matches: 8. The CDR3 covers 14 residues. CDR3 loop: CAWSVIGQGGGYTF. CDR3 nucleotides: TGTGCCTGGAGTGTAATTGGACAGGGCGGGGGCTACACCTTC.

The chain joins TRBV6-5 to TRBJ2-7; D not resolved. V dropped 5 bases and J dropped 4 bases, with 3 bases sitting between them. The CDR3 runs 10 residues. Germline-derived CDR1 and CDR2 are MNHEY and SVGAGI. CDR3 residues: CASSEYEQYF. The CDR3, as DNA: TGTGCCAGCAGTGAATACGAGCAGTACTTC.

Judged by abundance, this clone is medium-sized. The chain uses TRBV6-5 and TRBJ2-3, with TRBD2 identical over 8 bases. V shed 4 bases and J 2 bases; nucleotides not matched to a gene: 8. Germline V gives CDR1 MNHEY, CDR2 SVGAGI. This CDR3 has 16 residues. Here the CDR3 DNA reads TGTGCCAGCAGTTCCCTCGACGGGGGGGACACAGATACGCAGTATTTT. Translating gives CASSSLDGGDTDTQYF.

A note on this clone: The conserved final phenylalanine or tryptophan is absent from the CDR3, which likely points to a read error. The V gene is TRBV4-3, the J gene TRBJ2-7; D unresolved. The CDR3 spans 14 residues. Germline V CDR1 and CDR2: LGHNA, YSLEER. V was shortened by 2 bases and J by 2 bases, with 10 bases between the two germline ends. The CDR3 here is CASSQYEETYEQYL. The CDR3 DNA reads TGCGCCAGCAGCCAATACGAGGAGACCTACGAGCAGTACCTC.

This clone came up a few times. The chain joins TRBV7-9 to TRBJ2-3; 8 nucleotides match TRBD2. The germline gives CDR1 SEHNR, CDR2 FQNEAQ (reference sequence). The CDR3 has 19 residues. With V trimmed by 5 bases and J by 1 base, 17 bases remained unmatched. The CDR3 protein is CASSGLRSQREKGTDTQYF. CDR3 bases: TGTGCCAGCAGCGGACTCAGGTCTCAGCGGGAGAAGGGCACAGATACGCAGTATTTT. The full variable domain, rest sourced from reference TRBV7-9 and TRBJ2-3, is DTGVSQNPRHKITKRGQNVTFRCDPISEHNRLYWYRQTLGQGPEFLTYFQNEAQLEKSRLLSDRFSAERPKGSFSTLEIQRTEQGDSAMYLCASSGLRSQREKGTDTQYFGPGTRLTVL.

This clone has a handful of counts. The V gene is TRBV27, the J gene TRBJ2-1; D not certain. Germline V gene sequence: CDR1 MNHEY, CDR2 SMNVEV (reference sequence). The ends were cut back, 2 bases at V and 7 bases at J, with 9 bases in the middle. There are 13 residues in the CDR3. In DNA form, the CDR3 reads TGTGCCAGCAGTTTAGATAGGATGAATGAGCAGTTCTTC. Translating it yields CASSLDRMNEQFF.

This clone rates as medium-sized (0.01 to 0.1%). The chain couples TRBV27 to TRBJ2-7, with TRBD1 identical over 9 bases. The CDR3 is 16 amino acids. Trimming took 6 bases from V and 6 from J; bases not matched to a gene: 15. CDR1 is MNHEY and CDR2 is SMNVEV in the germline V gene (reference sequence). Here the CDR3 DNA reads TGTGCCAGCAGACCGGGACAGGGCTACCGTCTGGTCGAGCAGTACTTC. Amino acid sequence: CASRPGQGYRLVEQYF.

CDR3 in DNA: TGTGCCAGCAGCGTAGACGCAGGTACCTATGGCTACACCTTC. This gives the protein CASSVDAGTYGYTF. The chain uses TRBV9 and TRBJ1-2; unclear D gene. Looked up from germline, CDR1 is SGDLS and CDR2 is YYNGEE. V lost 0 bases and J 4 bases, leaving 10 bases between the germline ends. The CDR3 runs to 14 residues. Using reference TRBV9 and TRBJ1-2 for the parts outside the CDR3, the full variable domain is DSGVTQTPKHLITATGQRVTLRCSPRSGDLSVYWYQQSLDQGLQFLIQYYNGEERAKGNILERFSAQQFPDLHSELNLSSLELGDSALYFCASSVDAGTYGYTFGSGTRLTVV.

The genes are TRBV28 and TRBJ2-7, with 9 bases lining up with TRBD1. CDR1 and CDR2 from the germline V gene are MDHEN and SYDVKM. The CDR3 is made up of 14 amino acids. V dropped 3 bases and J dropped 4; count of bases not matched to a gene: 4. The CDR3 region is CASSFSGTGYEQYF. CDR3 nucleotide sequence: TGTGCCAGCAGTTTTTCCGGGACAGGGTACGAGCAGTACTTC.

J is TRBJ2-7 and V is TRBV5-6; 8 positions match TRBD1. CDR3 length: 16 residues. J gave up 3 bases and V 2 bases, and 10 bases lay outside the gene matches. In germline, CDR1 is SGHDT, CDR2 YYEEEE. In nucleotides, the CDR3 is TGTGCCAGCAGCTTATGGACAGGGAGAGGGGTCTACGAGCAGTACTTC. Encoded protein: CASSLWTGRGVYEQYF. Based on the CDR3 plus reference TRBV5-6 and TRBJ2-7, the full variable domain is DAGVTQSPTHLIKTRGQQVTLRCSPKSGHDTVSWYQQALGQGPQFIFQYYEEEERQRGNFPDRFSGHQFPNYSSELNVNALLLGDSALYLCASSLWTGRGVYEQYFGPGTRLTVT.

V and J are TRBV11-1 and TRBJ2-3; D might be TRBD2 (6 bases). This CDR3 has 14 residues. CDR1 and CDR2 from the germline V gene are SGHAT and FQDESV (reference sequence). V dropped 1 base and J dropped 3 bases, with 8 bases sitting between them. The CDR3 loop reads CASSLVLATDTQYF. CDR3 coding DNA: TGTGCCAGCAGCTTAGTGCTAGCGACAGATACGCAGTATTTT. Filled out from reference TRBV11-1 and TRBJ2-3, the complete variable domain reads EAEVAQSPRYKITEKSQAVAFWCDPISGHATLYWYRQILGQGPELLVQFQDESVVDDSQLPKDRFSAERLKGVDSTLKIQPAELGDSAMYLCASSLVLATDTQYFGPGTRLTVL.

The chain has TRBV11-2 and TRBJ2-1; no firm D call. This CDR3 has 12 residues. Germline V gene lookup returns CDR1 SGHAT and CDR2 FQNNGV. The V and J ends lost 5 bases and 8 bases respectively, with 10 bases between them. The CDR3 protein is CASSQIQHEQFF. The DNA of the CDR3 is TGTGCCAGCAGCCAAATACAGCATGAGCAGTTCTTC.

There are a few counts of this clone. J is TRBJ2-7 and V is TRBV6-6; 7 bases are a match to TRBD1. The germline V gene has CDR1 MNHNY and CDR2 SVGAGI (reference sequence). V shed 8 bases, J shed 1 base, and the junction held 5 bases outside the gene matches. The CDR3 consists of 13 residues. CDR3 protein: CASSPGQSYEQYF. CDR3 sequence (DNA): TGTGCCAGCTCCCCGGGACAGTCCTACGAGCAGTACTTC.

This clone appeared a few times. The chain is built from TRBV6-6 and TRBJ2-3; TRBD1 matches at 11 bases. The ends lost 3 bases at V and 3 bases at J; junction bases unmatched: 2. Per germline, CDR1 MNHNY and CDR2 SVGAGI (reference sequence). CDR3 size: 15 residues. DNA for the CDR3: TGTGCCAGCAGTTATCGGGACAGGGGGACAGATACGCAGTATTTT. Translation: CASSYRDRGTDTQYF.

The chain couples TRBV6-5 to TRBJ1-2; 7 nucleotides line up with TRBD1. CDR1 MNHEY and CDR2 SVGAGI come from the germline V gene. J gave up 6 bases and V 5 bases, and 9 bases lay outside the gene matches. This CDR3 spans 14 amino acids. CDR3 region: CASSEYRGQDGYTF. The CDR3, as DNA: TGTGCCAGCAGTGAATATAGGGGGCAGGATGGCTACACCTTC.

This chain uses TRBV29-1 with TRBJ2-6; TRBD2 might be the D (5 bases). CDR3 length equals 14 residues. Germline V lookup: CDR1 SQVTM, CDR2 ANQGSEA. Trimming stripped 2 bases from V and 2 bases from J, with 7 bases between. This chain's CDR3 is CSVEIGAGANVLTF. The CDR3 coding sequence is TGCAGCGTTGAAATCGGGGCTGGGGCCAACGTCCTGACTTTC.

J is TRBJ1-1 and V is TRBV29-1, with D uncertain. CDR1 is SQVTM and CDR2 is ANQGSEA in the germline V gene. Trimming removed 3 bases from V and 0 bases from J, with 11 bases in between. This CDR3 contains 14 residues. This chain's CDR3 is CSVEEGTLNTEAFF. The CDR3 nucleotides read TGCAGCGTTGAGGAGGGCACTTTGAACACTGAAGCTTTCTTT.

This clone is categorized as medium-sized (0.01 to 0.1%). The chain is built from TRBV7-8 and TRBJ2-7, with D maybe TRBD1 (6 bases). Trimming cost V 3 bases and J 5 bases, with 14 bases left between them. The V gene's germline CDR1 is SGHVS and CDR2 FQNEAQ. CDR3 length: 14 amino acids. For the CDR3, the DNA is TGTGCCAGCAGCTTCTCTCAGGGGTCCCACGAGCAGTACTTC. This sequence encodes CASSFSQGSHEQYF.

This chain connects TRBV5-6 to TRBJ1-2, with D unresolved. This CDR3 contains 16 residues. V lost 3 bases and J 3 bases, leaving 18 bases between the germline ends. Germline V lookup: CDR1 SGHDT, CDR2 YYEEEE. This CDR3 is CASSSHPGLMYYGYTF. The CDR3 bases are TGTGCCAGCAGCTCCCACCCTGGACTGATGTACTATGGCTACACCTTC.

CDR3 nucleotide sequence: TGTGCCAGCAGTTACTCCTCTAGTCCCTATGGCTACACCTTC. Translating it yields CASSYSSSPYGYTF. The J gene is TRBJ1-2, the V gene TRBV6-5; D remains ambiguous. The germline CDR1 and CDR2 sequences are MNHEY and SVGAGI. The length of the CDR3 is 14 residues. The V end lost 0 bases, the J end lost 4 bases, and 9 bases lay between the germline ends.

The J gene is TRBJ2-7, the V gene TRBV6-5; a possible D gene is TRBD2 (5 bases). CDR1 is MNHEY and CDR2 is SVGAGI in the germline V gene. The CDR3 sequence is 15 residues long. Trimming removed 6 bases at V and 3 bases at J, with 18 bases between. The CDR3 coding sequence is TGTGCCAGCAGCCCGAGGGCCTTGCCCAACTACGAGCAGTACTTC. Protein sequence: CASSPRALPNYEQYF.

The sample holds a few counts of this clone. The rearrangement uses TRBV5-1 and TRBJ1-2, with no clear D. V was cut by 0 bases and J by 9 bases, with 18 bases left in between. Germline V CDR1 and CDR2: SGHRS, YFSETQ. There are 15 residues in the CDR3. Here the CDR3 reads CASSLVAGIRWCYTF. Written as DNA, the CDR3 is TGCGCCAGCAGCTTGGTGGCGGGAATCAGATGGTGCTACACCTTC.

About this clone: Since no conserved phenylalanine or tryptophan closes the CDR3, a read error is the likely cause. The rearrangement joins TRBV4-1 to TRBJ2-7; no clear D. The CDR3 consists of 16 residues. V lost 1 base to trimming and J lost 6 bases, with 19 bases between them. The germline V gene encodes CDR1 MGHRA and CDR2 YSYEKL. CDR3 sequence reads: CASSQVTSLRAREQYL. The DNA of the CDR3 is TGCGCCAGCAGCCAAGTAACCAGCCTTCGAGCGCGCGAGCAGTACCTC.